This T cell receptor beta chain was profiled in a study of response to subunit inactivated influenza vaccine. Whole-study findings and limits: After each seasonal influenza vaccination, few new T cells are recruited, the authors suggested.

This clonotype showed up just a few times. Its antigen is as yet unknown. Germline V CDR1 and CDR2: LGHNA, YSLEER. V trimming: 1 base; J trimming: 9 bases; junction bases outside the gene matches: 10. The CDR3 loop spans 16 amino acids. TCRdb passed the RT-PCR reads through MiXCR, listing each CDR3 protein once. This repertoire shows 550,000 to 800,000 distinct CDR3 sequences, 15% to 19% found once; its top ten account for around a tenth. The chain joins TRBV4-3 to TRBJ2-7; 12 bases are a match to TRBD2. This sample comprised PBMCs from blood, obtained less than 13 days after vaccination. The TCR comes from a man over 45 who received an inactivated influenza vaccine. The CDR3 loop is CASSQGLAGDPGGQYF. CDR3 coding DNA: TGCGCCAGCAGCCAAGGACTAGCGGGAGACCCCGGTGGGCAGTACTTC.